These 21 T cell receptor beta chains came from one sample sequenced in a study of PD-L1 blockade in urothelial cancer. Specified time point: pretreatment peripheral blood. Only in-frame clones appear in the TCRdb table, and some are missing; sequencing was by immunoSEQ multiplex PCR. Seen here are 50,000 to 55,000 clones, around 72% observed once, and the top ten hold approximately 4.3%. The sample here was PBMCs, taken around atezolizumab (anti-PD-L1) treatment. Receptors were obtained from a man in his 70s with urothelial cancer.

This clone was picked up a small number of times. The V and J genes are TRBV11-3 and TRBJ2-1; 11 nucleotides agree with TRBD2. The CDR3 is made up of 17 amino acids. V trimming: 1 base; J trimming: 9 bases; junction bases outside the gene matches: 11. CDR1 is SGHNT and CDR2 is YENEEA in the germline V gene. CDR3 sequence reads: CASSLGNIAGGYSEQFF. The CDR3 DNA reads TGTGCCAGCAGCTTAGGGAATATAGCGGGGGGGTATAGTGAGCAGTTCTTC. The whole variable domain, filled in from reference TRBV11-3 and TRBJ2-1, reads EAGVVQSPRYKIIEKKQPVAFWCNPISGHNTLYWYLQNLGQGPELLIRYENEEAVDDSQLPKDRFSAERLKGVDSTLKIQPAELGDSAVYLCASSLGNIAGGYSEQFFGPGTRLTVL.

Points on this clone: Its ends do not fully match the called genes, so a read error is possible. The rearrangement joins TRBV7-2 to TRBJ2-1; TRBD2 matches at 15 bases. CDR1 is SGHTA, CDR2 FQGNSA, per germline. CDR3 length: 15 amino acids. CDR3 coding DNA: TGTGCCAGCAGCCCCGCCGAATGGACTAGCGGGAGGGCAATCTTC. This gives the protein CASSPAEWTSGRAIF.

The V and J genes are TRBV18 and TRBJ2-3; 11 bases fit TRBD2. Trimming cost V 2 bases and J 1 base; bases outside gene matches: 8. The germline V gene encodes CDR1 KGHSH and CDR2 LQKENI. The CDR3 sequence is 18 residues long. The CDR3 protein is CASSPTVSLAGGTDTQYF. In nucleotides, the CDR3 is TGTGCCAGCTCACCAACGGTCTCACTAGCGGGGGGCACAGATACGCAGTATTTT.

In this sample, this clone turned up once. V gene TRBV7-8 combines with J gene TRBJ2-1; TRBD2 matches 12 bases. V trimming: 5 bases; J trimming: 0 bases; junction bases outside the gene matches: 17. CDR3 size: 21 residues. Germline V gives CDR1 SGHVS, CDR2 FQNEAQ. The CDR3 loop reads CASSPLWPSGGALSSYNEQFF. The CDR3 DNA follows: TGTGCCAGCAGCCCCCTTTGGCCTAGCGGGGGGGCCTTGTCCTCCTACAATGAGCAGTTCTTC.

The rearrangement links TRBV7-2 to TRBJ2-7, with 7 bases aligning to TRBD2. CDR1 and CDR2 from the germline V gene are SGHTA and FQGNSA. Losses at the gene ends were 2 bases for V and 2 bases for J; bases not matched to a gene: 6. This CDR3 has 15 amino acids. In DNA form, the CDR3 reads TGTGCCAGCAGCTTATCGGGCGGGAGACCCTACGAGCAGTACTTC. Protein product: CASSLSGGRPYEQYF.

The chain joins TRBV11-3 to TRBJ2-1; tentatively, D is TRBD2 (6 bases). V was shortened by 5 bases and J by 10 bases, with 15 bases between the two germline ends. From germline, CDR1 is SGHNT and CDR2 YENEEA. The CDR3 spans 13 residues. The CDR3 DNA is TGTGCCAGCAGCCCGGACGGCAGCGGGGAGCAGTTCTTC. Translation: CASSPDGSGEQFF.

The chain links TRBV18 to TRBJ2-3; 7 positions agree with TRBD2. CDR1 is KGHSH, CDR2 LQKENI, per germline. The ends lost 4 bases at V and 1 base at J; junction bases unmatched: 5. CDR3 length equals 15 residues. CDR3 sequence (DNA): TGTGCCAGCTCACATGGGACTACCGGCACAGATACGCAGTATTTT. Translating gives CASSHGTTGTDTQYF.

The chain is built from TRBV5-4 and TRBJ2-5; 10 bases match TRBD2. CDR3 size: 15 residues. The germline V gene has CDR1 SGHNT and CDR2 YYREEE (reference sequence). J was trimmed by 2 bases and V by 3 bases; bases with no gene match: 4. The CDR3 loop reads CASSWSSGGQETQYF. CDR3 coding DNA: TGTGCCAGCAGCTGGAGTAGCGGGGGGCAAGAGACCCAGTACTTC. The complete variable domain, with remaining parts taken from reference TRBV5-4 and TRBJ2-5, reads ETGVTQSPTHLIKTRGQQVTLRCSSQSGHNTVSWYQQALGQGPQFIFQYYREEENGRGNFPPRFSGLQFPNYSSELNVNALELDDSALYLCASSWSSGGQETQYFGPGTRLLVL.

V and J are TRBV30 and TRBJ2-5, with a weak D call TRBD1 (6 bases). The CDR3 sequence is 13 residues long. Germline CDR1 is GTSNPN and CDR2 is SVGIG (reference sequence). V dropped 5 bases and J dropped 8 bases, with 18 bases sitting between them. The CDR3 region is CAWAGQPWRTQYF. The CDR3 nucleotides are TGTGCCTGGGCAGGACAGCCTTGGAGAACCCAGTACTTC. The whole variable domain, filled in from reference TRBV30 and TRBJ2-5, reads SQTIHQWPATLVQPVGSPLSLECTVEGTSNPNLYWYRQAAGRGLQLLFYSVGIGQISSEVPQNLSASRPQDRQFILSSKKLLLSDSGFYLCAWAGQPWRTQYFGPGTRLLVL.

The chain has TRBV11-2 and TRBJ2-5; TRBD2 matches at 9 bases. Germline CDR1 is SGHAT and CDR2 is FQNNGV. With V trimmed by 6 bases and J by 1 base, 15 bases remained unmatched. The length of the CDR3 is 18 residues. CDR3 bases: TGTGCCAGCAGTCCTAGGGGGCTCCTACTAGCGGGCCAAGAGACCCAGTACTTC. Residues: CASSPRGLLLAGQETQYF.

This clone was found a few times. This chain links TRBV6-5 with TRBJ1-2; a weak D match, TRBD1 (6 bases). Germline CDR1 is MNHEY and CDR2 is SVGAGI. The CDR3 totals 12 residues. V was cut by 10 bases and J by 4 bases, with 13 bases left in between. This CDR3 is CATFKTGYGYTF. CDR3 nucleotides: TGTGCCACCTTCAAGACAGGCTATGGCTACACCTTC.

Here the CDR3 DNA reads TGTGCCTGGAGTCTACAGGGGGCGGGAAATCAGCCCCAGCATTTT. Translating gives CAWSLQGAGNQPQHF. This sequence joins TRBV30 and TRBJ1-5, with 9 bases matching TRBD1. Trimming at V came to 2 bases and at J to 4 bases, leaving 6 bases not matched to a gene. This CDR3 has 15 amino acids. Germline V CDR1 and CDR2: GTSNPN, SVGIG (reference sequence).

This chain links TRBV6-5 with TRBJ2-7, with 7 bases identical to TRBD1. The trim removed 6 bases at V and 2 bases at J, leaving 4 bases unmatched. Germline V CDR1 and CDR2: MNHEY, SVGAGI. The CDR3 has 13 residues. CDR3 protein: CASRKTGTYEQYF. As DNA, the CDR3 is TGTGCCAGCAGAAAGACAGGGACCTACGAGCAGTACTTC.

V and J are TRBV7-2 and TRBJ2-2; weak D call: TRBD2 (5 bases). The germline V gene has CDR1 SGHTA and CDR2 FQGNSA. Deletions cut 5 bases from V and 7 bases from J, with 17 bases between. The CDR3 loop spans 15 amino acids. The CDR3 nucleotides are TGTGCCAGCAGCCGTTTCCGGGCTGCGGGCGGGGAGCTGTTTTTT. The encoded protein is CASSRFRAAGGELFF. Full variable domain (remainder filled in from reference TRBV7-2 and TRBJ2-2): GAGVSQSPSNKVTEKGKDVELRCDPISGHTALYWYRQSLGQGLEFLIYFQGNSAPDKSGLPSDRFSAERTGGSVSTLTIQRTQQEDSAVYLCASSRFRAAGGELFFGEGSRLTVL.

J is TRBJ2-7 and V is TRBV6-6, with 8 bases lining up with TRBD2. The CDR3 totals 14 residues. Trimming took 5 bases from V and 5 from J; bases not matched to a gene: 8. CDR1 is MNHNY and CDR2 is SVGAGI in the germline V gene (reference sequence). The CDR3 region is CASSAGLALDEQYF. In nucleotides, the CDR3 is TGTGCCAGCAGTGCCGGACTAGCTCTCGACGAGCAGTACTTC.

This chain uses TRBV27 with TRBJ2-7; 10 nucleotides match TRBD1. The CDR3 loop spans 15 amino acids. The V gene's germline CDR1 is MNHEY and CDR2 SMNVEV (reference sequence). Germline trimming cut 5 bases from V and 3 bases from J; bases unmatched to any gene: 7. CDR3 nucleotides: TGTGCCAGCAGTCCACACAGGACAGGGGGCTACGAGCAGTACTTC. It translates to CASSPHRTGGYEQYF.

Remarks on this clone: Other DNA sequences in this specimen translate into the identical CDR3. The genes are TRBV7-3 and TRBJ1-3; tentative D call: TRBD1 (5 bases). V lost 0 bases and J 0 bases, leaving 6 bases between the germline ends. In germline, CDR1 is SGHTA, CDR2 FQGTGA. The CDR3 is 15 residues long. CDR3 region: CASSLTGGSGNTIYF. DNA of the CDR3: TGTGCCAGCAGCTTAACGGGGGGCTCTGGAAACACCATATATTTT.

This clone was detected a few times. This sequence joins TRBV6-1 and TRBJ1-4, with D unresolved. The germline V and J ends were trimmed by 1 base and 4 bases, with 7 bases remaining between them. Germline CDR1 MNHNS, CDR2 SASEGT. The CDR3 loop spans 14 amino acids. In DNA, the CDR3 is TGTGCCAGCAGTGAAGGAGCTGTTAATGAAAAACTGTTTTTT. This codes for CASSEGAVNEKLFF.

The rearrangement links TRBV28 to TRBJ2-7, with TRBD1 matching over 9 bases. V lost 3 bases, J lost 5 bases, and 2 bases stayed unmatched. The CDR3 has 13 residues. Germline CDR1 reads MDHEN; CDR2 reads SYDVKM. CDR3 coding DNA: TGTGCCAGCAGTTTGGGACAGGGCGACGAGCAGTACTTC. It encodes CASSLGQGDEQYF.

The chain joins TRBV29-1 to TRBJ2-1; 12 bases line up with TRBD2. The CDR3 consists of 15 residues. Germline CDR1 is SQVTM and CDR2 is ANQGSEA. V lost 6 bases and J lost 7; bases outside the gene matches: 10. CDR3: CSVVSSGGAWNEQFF. CDR3 nucleotide sequence: TGCAGCGTAGTCTCTAGCGGGGGGGCTTGGAATGAGCAGTTCTTC.

The chain recombines TRBV28 with TRBJ2-1; possible D gene TRBD1, 6 bases. V lost 6 bases to trimming and J lost 14 bases, with 20 bases between them. Germline V gene sequence: CDR1 MDHEN, CDR2 SYDVKM. CDR3 size: 13 residues. The CDR3 sequence is CASSVVQGDREFF. In DNA form, the CDR3 reads TGTGCCAGCAGCGTCGTACAGGGTGATAGGGAGTTCTTC. Supplemented by reference TRBV28 and TRBJ2-1, the full variable domain reads DVKVTQSSRYLVKRTGEKVFLECVQDMDHENMFWYRQDPGLGLRLIYFSYDVKMKEKGDIPEGYSVSREKKERFSLILESASTNQTSMYLCASSVVQGDREFFGPGTRLTVL.